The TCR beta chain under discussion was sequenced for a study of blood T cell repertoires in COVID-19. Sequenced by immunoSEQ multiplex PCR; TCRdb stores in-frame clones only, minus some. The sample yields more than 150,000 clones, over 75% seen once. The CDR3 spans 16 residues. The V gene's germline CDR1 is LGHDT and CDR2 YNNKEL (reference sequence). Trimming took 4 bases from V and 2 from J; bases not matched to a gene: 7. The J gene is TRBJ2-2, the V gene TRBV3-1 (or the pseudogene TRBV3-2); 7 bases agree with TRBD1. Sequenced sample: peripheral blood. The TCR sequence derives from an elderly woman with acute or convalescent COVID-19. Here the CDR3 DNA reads TGTGCCAGCAGCCCTAAGACAGGGCTTAACACCGGGGAGCTGTTTTTT. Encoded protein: CASSPKTGLNTGELFF.